The 30 T cell receptor beta chains reported below all come from one sample, sequenced in a study of T cell repertoires in cytomegalovirus infection. TCRdb used MiXCR to reprocess the reads, holding one entry per CDR3 protein. The table includes roughly 730,000 distinct CDR3 sequences, 30% to 35% detected once. Antigen specificity for these receptors is unknown. Sequencing used cultured PBMCs, obtained from culture after CMV antigen stimulation. These receptors were collected from a human donor in good health (CMV status not recorded). Some clones in this sample may be carry-over from other donors' samples.

This clonotype was seen many times. The chain combines TRBV12-3 or TRBV12-4 with TRBJ1-1, with TRBD1 as a possible D gene (5 bases). V was cut by 4 bases and J by 4 bases, with 10 bases left in between. The CDR3 is 13 residues long. The CDR3 DNA follows: TGTGCCAGCAGTTGGGGCAGAACCACTGAAGCTTTCTTT. It encodes CASSWGRTTEAFF.

J is TRBJ2-1 and V is TRBV19; D not certain. The germline CDR1 and CDR2 sequences are LNHDA and SQIVND (reference sequence). Trimming cost V 5 bases and J 3 bases, with 20 bases left between them. The CDR3 length is 17 residues. CDR3 nucleotides: TGTGCCAGTAGTCCAGACCTGGACGCTGGGTTCTACAATGAGCAGTTCTTC. Translating it yields CASSPDLDAGFYNEQFF.

At least ten counts were recorded for this clonotype. This rearrangement joins TRBV7-6 to TRBJ1-1; maybe TRBD1 (5 bases). CDR1 and CDR2 (germline): SGHVS, FNYEAQ. There are 14 residues in the CDR3. V lost 5 bases and J 1 base, leaving 11 bases between the germline ends. The CDR3 bases are TGTGCCAGCAGCCAGTCCGGGGCGAACACTGAAGCTTTCTTT. Residues: CASSQSGANTEAFF. The variable domain in full, with the rest retrieved from reference TRBV7-6 and TRBJ1-1, is GAGVSQSPRYKVTKRGQDVALRCDPISGHVSLYWYRQALGQGPEFLTYFNYEAQQDKSGLPNDRFSAERPEGSISTLTIQRTEQRDSAMYRCASSQSGANTEAFFGQGTRLTVV.

At least ten counts were recorded for this clonotype. This chain uses TRBV7-2 with TRBJ1-1, with D unresolved. Trimming took off 1 base at V and 1 base at J, with 10 bases between the two ends. CDR1 SGHTA and CDR2 FQGNSA come from the germline V gene. The CDR3 length is 15 residues. DNA for the CDR3: TGTGCCAGCAGCTTAGGTCCCTCGGGGAACACTGAAGCTTTCTTT. Protein sequence: CASSLGPSGNTEAFF. The full variable domain, with the rest looked up from reference TRBV7-2 and TRBJ1-1, is GAGVSQSPSNKVTEKGKDVELRCDPISGHTALYWYRQSLGQGLEFLIYFQGNSAPDKSGLPSDRFSAERTGGSVSTLTIQRTQQEDSAVYLCASSLGPSGNTEAFFGQGTRLTVV.

The chain is built from TRBV5-5 and TRBJ2-7, with D possibly being TRBD1 or TRBD2 (5 bases each). The V end lost 1 base, the J end lost 0 bases, and 11 bases lay between the germline ends. CDR3 size: 15 residues. Germline-derived CDR1 and CDR2 are SGHKS and YYEKEE (reference sequence). Written as DNA, the CDR3 is TGTGCCAGCAGCTTGTCCGCAGGGAGCTCCTACGAGCAGTACTTC. Translation gives CASSLSAGSSYEQYF. Full variable domain (remainder filled in from reference TRBV5-5 and TRBJ2-7): DAGVTQSPTHLIKTRGQQVTLRCSPISGHKSVSWYQQVLGQGPQFIFQYYEKEERGRGNFPDRFSARQFPNYSSELNVNALLLGDSALYLCASSLSAGSSYEQYFGPGTRLTVT.

V and J are TRBV20-1 and TRBJ2-7; 8 nucleotides align to TRBD1. CDR3 size: 15 residues. The V and J ends lost 4 bases and 0 bases, in that order; junction bases with no gene match: 8. Germline CDR1 reads DFQATT; CDR2 reads SNEGSKA (reference sequence). The CDR3: CSATSPGQASYEQYF. CDR3 DNA sequence: TGCAGTGCTACTAGTCCGGGACAGGCCTCCTACGAGCAGTACTTC.

This clonotype was recorded at least ten times. V gene TRBV7-2 combines with J gene TRBJ2-1; 7 bases are shared with TRBD2. From germline, CDR1 is SGHTA and CDR2 FQGNSA. The V and J ends lost 6 bases and 4 bases, in that order; junction bases with no gene match: 9. There are 15 residues in the CDR3. CDR3 loop: CASRRTSGAYNEQFF. The DNA of the CDR3 is TGTGCCAGCAGAAGGACAAGCGGGGCATACAATGAGCAGTTCTTC. The variable domain in full, completed from reference TRBV7-2 and TRBJ2-1, reads GAGVSQSPSNKVTEKGKDVELRCDPISGHTALYWYRQSLGQGLEFLIYFQGNSAPDKSGLPSDRFSAERTGGSVSTLTIQRTQQEDSAVYLCASRRTSGAYNEQFFGPGTRLTVL.

This clonotype has just a few counts. The V gene is TRBV10-3, the J gene TRBJ2-4; D is perhaps TRBD2 (6 bases). With 0 bases removed from V and 5 bases from J, the gap between germline ends came to 8 bases. CDR3 size: 14 residues. Germline assignment: CDR1 ENHRY and CDR2 SYGVKD. The CDR3 DNA reads TGTGCCATCAGTGAGTCAGGGGAGGAAAACATTCAGTACTTC. Its translation is CAISESGEENIQYF.

A few counts support this clonotype. The chain employs TRBV20-1 and TRBJ2-1; 14 bases map to TRBD2. This CDR3 is built from 14 residues. CDR1 DFQATT and CDR2 SNEGSKA come from the germline V gene (reference sequence). V was clipped by 7 bases and J by 5 bases; unmatched bases: 4. CDR3 region: CSVPGLAGDNEQFF. DNA of the CDR3: TGCAGTGTGCCGGGACTAGCGGGAGACAATGAGCAGTTCTTC.

This clonotype was picked up many times. The chain joins TRBV7-2 to TRBJ2-1; D remains ambiguous. Germline assignment: CDR1 SGHTA and CDR2 FQGNSA. Between the trimmed V and J ends, which lost 5 bases and 1 base, there was a span of 6 bases. The CDR3 has 13 amino acids. CDR3 sequence: CASSLPSYNEQFF. The CDR3 DNA follows: TGTGCCAGCAGCCTCCCTTCCTACAATGAGCAGTTCTTC.

This clonotype was detected many times. The chain uses TRBV7-2 and TRBJ2-7, with D possibly TRBD2 on 6 matching bases. The V gene lost 4 bases and the J gene lost 5 bases, with 9 bases spanning the gap. In germline, CDR1 is SGHTA, CDR2 FQGNSA. This CDR3 is 12 amino acids long. CDR3 region: CASSSGRNEQYF. Here the CDR3 DNA reads TGTGCCAGCAGCTCGGGGAGGAACGAGCAGTACTTC.

The chain joins TRBV6-5 to TRBJ2-5; D gene uncertain. The CDR3 length is 11 residues. V dropped 6 bases and J dropped 7 bases, with 9 bases sitting between them. Looked up from germline, CDR1 is MNHEY and CDR2 is SVGAGI. The CDR3 sequence is CASRTSGTQYF. The CDR3 DNA follows: TGTGCCAGCAGGACTTCAGGGACCCAGTACTTC.

This rearrangement joins TRBV7-9 to TRBJ1-4; tentative D call: TRBD1 (5 bases). The V end was cut by 3 bases, the J end by 6 bases, with 11 bases between. The CDR3 contains 14 residues. Germline V gene lookup returns CDR1 SEHNR and CDR2 FQNEAQ (reference sequence). The CDR3 nucleotides read TGTGCCAGCAGCTTGAGACGGGGGGATGAAAAACTGTTTTTT. As protein: CASSLRRGDEKLFF.

V usage is TRBV12-3 or TRBV12-4 and J usage is TRBJ2-1; 13 bases agree with TRBD2. With V trimmed by 8 bases and J by 8 bases, 6 bases remained unmatched. The CDR3 sequence is 14 residues long. CDR3 region: CASGGTSGNHEQFF. The CDR3 nucleotides read TGTGCCAGCGGAGGGACTAGCGGGAATCATGAGCAGTTCTTC.

The CDR3 DNA sequence: TGCGCCAGCAGCCAAGTGCGACATTCAAACATTCAGTACTTC. It codes for CASSQVRHSNIQYF. V usage is TRBV4-1 and J usage is TRBJ2-4; D call uncertain. The length of the CDR3 is 14 residues. Deletions cut 1 base from V and 6 bases from J, with 10 bases between. Germline V gene sequence: CDR1 MGHRA, CDR2 YSYEKL.

This clonotype was seen repeatedly, ten times or more. V and J are TRBV7-2 and TRBJ2-1, with TRBD1 as a possible D gene (6 bases). V dropped 5 bases and J dropped 1 base, with 18 bases sitting between them. Per the germline V gene, CDR1 is SGHTA and CDR2 is FQGNSA. The CDR3 sequence is 17 residues long. The DNA for the CDR3 is TGTGCCAGCAGCGCTACAAGGGGGACACCTTCCTACAATGAGCAGTTCTTC. As protein: CASSATRGTPSYNEQFF.

This clonotype was observed many times. The chain has TRBV7-2 and TRBJ2-3; 10 nucleotides align to TRBD1. The germline CDR1 and CDR2 sequences are SGHTA and FQGNSA. J lost 3 bases, V lost 10 bases, and 7 bases had no gene match. The CDR3 consists of 14 residues. CDR3 protein: CATRQGAGTDTQYF. CDR3 DNA sequence: TGTGCCACACGACAGGGGGCTGGAACAGATACGCAGTATTTT.

This clonotype was seen many times. The V gene is TRBV7-2, the J gene TRBJ1-2; D is perhaps TRBD1 (5 bases). The germline V gene has CDR1 SGHTA and CDR2 FQGNSA. This CDR3 has 13 amino acids. The V end was cut by 4 bases, the J end by 4 bases, with 10 bases between. The CDR3 DNA follows: TGTGCCAGCAGCTCCGTCGGGGGCTATGGCTACACCTTC. This sequence encodes CASSSVGGYGYTF.

This clonotype appeared a few times. This chain uses TRBV7-8 with TRBJ1-2; no clear D. In germline, CDR1 is SGHVS, CDR2 FQNEAQ. This CDR3 is 14 amino acids long. V gave up 2 bases and J gave up 4 bases, with 11 bases separating them. The CDR3 nucleotides are TGTGCCAGCAGCTTAACCGGTCTCCTCTATGGCTACACCTTC. Amino acid sequence: CASSLTGLLYGYTF.

CDR3 nucleotide sequence: TGTGCCAGCAGTTTTTCGACAGGGACCTACGAGCAGTACTTC. It specifies CASSFSTGTYEQYF. The rearrangement links TRBV6-2 or TRBV6-3 to TRBJ2-7; 7 bases map to TRBD1. V lost 4 bases and J lost 2; bases outside the gene matches: 5. The V gene's germline CDR1 is MNHEY and CDR2 SVGEGT. The CDR3 extends over 14 amino acids.

This clonotype was recorded a few times. J is TRBJ1-2 and V is TRBV28; maybe TRBD1 (5 bases). The CDR3 extends over 13 amino acids. Per germline, CDR1 MDHEN and CDR2 SYDVKM. Between the trimmed V and J ends, which lost 0 bases and 6 bases, there was a span of 8 bases. The DNA for the CDR3 is TGTGCCAGCAGTTTATGGGACAAGGATGGCTACACCTTC. Its translation is CASSLWDKDGYTF.

In this sample, this clonotype turned up a few times. This chain connects TRBV7-8 to TRBJ2-3; 10 nucleotides align to TRBD1. CDR1 and CDR2 (germline): SGHVS, FQNEAQ. V was pared by 3 bases and J by 4 bases, with 7 bases of the junction left unmatched. The CDR3 runs 16 residues. This CDR3 reads CASSLKPGQGSDTQYF. Here the CDR3 DNA reads TGTGCCAGCAGCTTGAAACCGGGACAGGGGTCAGATACGCAGTATTTT.

This clonotype appeared a few times. The rearrangement joins TRBV6-2 or TRBV6-3 to TRBJ2-3; 12 bases align to TRBD2. Trimming removed 2 bases from V and 4 bases from J; junction bases left unmatched: 4. The CDR3 sequence is 16 residues long. From germline, CDR1 is MNHEY and CDR2 SVGEGT. The CDR3 here is CASSYRGLAGPDTQYF. The CDR3 nucleotides read TGTGCCAGCAGTTACCGCGGACTAGCGGGACCAGATACGCAGTATTTT.

This clonotype was found a few times. The chain uses TRBV19 and TRBJ2-7; no firm D call. The V gene lost 3 bases and the J gene lost 3 bases, with 9 bases spanning the gap. CDR3 length: 13 residues. In germline, CDR1 is LNHDA, CDR2 SQIVND (reference sequence). As DNA, the CDR3 is TGTGCCAGTAGTATTGGCCAACTCTACGAGCAGTACTTC. Translation gives CASSIGQLYEQYF.

This clonotype was found a few times. This chain's CDR3 is CASRLTGTEAFF. The DNA for the CDR3 is TGTGCCAGCAGACTTACAGGGACTGAAGCTTTCTTT. The genes are TRBV7-9 and TRBJ1-1; the D gene is possibly TRBD1 (6 bases). This CDR3 region has 12 residues. The germline CDR1 and CDR2 sequences are SEHNR and FQNEAQ (reference sequence). V was clipped by 6 bases and J by 5 bases, with 10 bases between them.

The rearrangement joins TRBV7-6 to TRBJ2-5; 9 nucleotides agree with TRBD1. CDR1 SGHVS and CDR2 FNYEAQ come from the germline V gene. The CDR3 has 15 residues. Trimming at V came to 5 bases and at J to 5 bases, leaving 9 bases not matched to a gene. The CDR3 sequence: CASSPGTGPSETQYF. Written as DNA, the CDR3 is TGTGCCAGCAGCCCCGGGACAGGGCCCTCTGAGACCCAGTACTTC.

V is TRBV2 and J is TRBJ1-6; D remains unclear. Germline lookup yields CDR1 SNHLY and CDR2 FYNNEI. The CDR3 has 12 amino acids. Deletions cut 8 bases from V and 7 bases from J, with 9 bases between. The CDR3 reads CASGPENSPLHF. DNA of the CDR3: TGTGCCAGCGGGCCGGAGAATTCACCCCTCCACTTT.

This clonotype was found a few times. The chain employs TRBV10-3 and TRBJ2-3; TRBD2 matches 8 bases. The CDR3 is 16 residues long. CDR1 is ENHRY and CDR2 is SYGVKD in the germline V gene. The junction had 8 bases not matched to a gene; V was cut back by 5 bases and J by 1 base. The CDR3 loop is CAISTEPGGGTDTQYF. The CDR3 DNA follows: TGTGCCATCAGTACAGAACCGGGAGGGGGCACAGATACGCAGTATTTT.

The gene calls are TRBV19 and TRBJ2-1, with 8 bases identical to TRBD2. The CDR3 has 16 residues. The trim removed 6 bases at V and 4 bases at J, leaving 11 bases unmatched. CDR1 and CDR2 from the germline V gene are LNHDA and SQIVND (reference sequence). For the CDR3, the DNA is TGTGCCAGTAGCGACCCGGGGGGGCGCAAATACAATGAGCAGTTCTTC. Translation gives CASSDPGGRKYNEQFF.

This chain connects TRBV5-1 to TRBJ2-4; D is ambiguous. Germline V gene data show CDR1 as SGHRS and CDR2 as YFSETQ. This CDR3 comprises 15 residues. V lost 4 bases and J 4 bases, leaving 15 bases between the germline ends. CDR3 nucleotide sequence: TGCGCCAGCAGCACCGGCGCCTTAGGAAAAAACATTCAGTACTTC. This codes for CASSTGALGKNIQYF.